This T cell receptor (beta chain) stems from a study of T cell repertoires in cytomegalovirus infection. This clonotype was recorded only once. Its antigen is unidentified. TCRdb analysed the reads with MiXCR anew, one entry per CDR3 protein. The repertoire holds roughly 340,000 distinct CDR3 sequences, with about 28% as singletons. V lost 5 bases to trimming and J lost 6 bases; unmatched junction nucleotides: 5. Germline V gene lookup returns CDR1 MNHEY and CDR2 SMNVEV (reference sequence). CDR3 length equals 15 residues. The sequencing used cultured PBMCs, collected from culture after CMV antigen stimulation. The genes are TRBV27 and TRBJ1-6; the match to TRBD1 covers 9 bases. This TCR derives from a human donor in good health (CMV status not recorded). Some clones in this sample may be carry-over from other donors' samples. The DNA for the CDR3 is TGTGCCAGCAGTCTTGGGACAGGGTTTAATTCACCCCTCCACTTT. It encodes CASSLGTGFNSPLHF.